Listed below are T cell receptor beta chains from one sample, sequenced in a study of cytomegalovirus exposure and HLA in healthy donors. Generated by immunoSEQ multiplex PCR, the TCRdb table keeps only in-frame clones and is missing some. Here the sample spans 150,000 to 200,000 clones, around 80% being singletons. The sequencing sample was made of PBMCs. These receptor sequences come from a man between 18 and 29 years old in good health and CMV-seronegative. Each CDR3 is given with its conserved first and last residue. The order of the fields is J gene, CDR3 length, V gene, clone size, D gene, CDR3 DNA, CDR3 protein. D genes are given only for firm matches. Only some rows state a clone size, as once, few, many or a class for expanded clones.

TRBJ2-2,15,TRBV27,few,TRBD1,TGTGCCAGCAGTTTATCAGGGGGCGCTAACGGGGAGCTGTTTTTT,CASSLSGGANGELFF
TRBJ2-1,20,TRBV12-2,NA,NA,TGTGCAAGTCGCTTAGTTCCGCCTGCCTCTCGGCGGGAGGGCCTTGGTGAGCAGTTCTTC,CASRLVPPASRREGLGEQFF
TRBJ2-7,15,TRBV7-3,NA,TRBD2,TGTGCCAGCAGCTTACTCCCTAGCGGGTCCTACGAGCAGTACTTC,CASSLLPSGSYEQYF
TRBJ2-5,16,TRBV7-2,NA,TRBD1,TGTGCCAGCAGCAGACAGGGGGCAAGTTTTGTGGAGACCCAGTACTTC,CASSRQGASFVETQYF
TRBJ2-2,13,TRBV5-4,NA,NA,TGTGCCAGCAGCTTGGTGAGCGCCGGGGAGCTGTTTTTT,CASSLVSAGELFF
TRBJ1-3,15,TRBV9,NA,NA,TGTGCCAGCAGCGTAGGACCAGGCTCTGGAAACACCATATATTTT,CASSVGPGSGNTIYF
TRBJ2-2,15,TRBV7-2,few,NA,TGTGCCAGCAGCTTAGCGTTAGCGGACACCGGGGAGCTGTTTTTT,CASSLALADTGELFF
TRBJ2-2,15,TRBV4-3,NA,NA,TGCGCCAGCAGCCAAGTTGGGACTAACACCGGGGAGCTGTTTTTT,CASSQVGTNTGELFF
TRBJ1-1,18,TRBV5-1,NA,TRBD1,TGCGCCAGCAGCTTGGACCCCTCCAACAGGGGAGATGGCACTGAAGCTTTCTTT,CASSLDPSNRGDGTEAFF
TRBJ2-5,13,TRBV19,NA,NA,TGTGCCAGTGGAGGGACAGACCAAGAGACCCAGTACTTC,CASGGTDQETQYF
TRBJ2-7,13,TRBV29-1,NA,NA,TGCAGCGTTGTTGCGACAGGTACCTACGAGCAGTACTTC,CSVVATGTYEQYF
TRBJ1-4,17,TRBV7-2,NA,NA,TGTGCCAGCAGCAGAGACTCTCGGACGGGGACTAATGAAAAACTGTTTTTT,CASSRDSRTGTNEKLFF
TRBJ1-2,12,TRBV7-2,NA,NA,TGTGCCAGCAGCTTAGAACACCCTGGCTACACCTTC,CASSLEHPGYTF
TRBJ2-5,15,TRBV7-8,NA,TRBD2,TGTGCCAGCAGCCCGACTAGCGGGAGGAAAGAGACCCAGTACTTC,CASSPTSGRKETQYF
TRBJ1-1,14,TRBV7-2,NA,NA,TGTGCCAGCAGCCAGAGGGCCAAAAACACTGAAGCTTTCTTT,CASSQRAKNTEAFF
TRBJ2-1,15,TRBV28,NA,TRBD2,TGTGCCAGCAGTTTATGGGCTAGCGGGAGGAATGAGCAGTTCTTC,CASSLWASGRNEQFF
TRBJ2-1,16,TRBV28,NA,TRBD2,TGTGCCAGCAGTTTATCCGGACTAGCGGGAGAATCTGAGCAGTTCTTC,CASSLSGLAGESEQFF
TRBJ2-3,17,TRBV9,NA,TRBD2,TGTGCCAGCAGCGTAGGAGCGGGACCCTTGTCCACAGATACGCAGTATTTT,CASSVGAGPLSTDTQYF
TRBJ1-4,14,TRBV2,once,TRBD1,TGTGCCAGCAGTGACCCCGGGACAGGTGAAAAACTGTTTTTT,CASSDPGTGEKLFF
TRBJ2-3,17,TRBV2,NA,NA,TGTGCCAGCAGTGAAGGAGGAGGTGTAACCCGCACAGATACGCAGTATTTT,CASSEGGGVTRTDTQYF
TRBJ2-4,16,TRBV11-2,NA,NA,TGTGCCAGCAGCTTTAGGGGTTACCTAGCCAAAAACATTCAGTACTTC,CASSFRGYLAKNIQYF
TRBJ2-7,17,TRBV4-3,NA,NA,TGCGCCAGCAGCCAAGATGGTTACAGGGCTGGGGTCTACGAGCAGTACTTC,CASSQDGYRAGVYEQYF
TRBJ1-4,15,TRBV18,NA,TRBD1,TGTGCCAGCTCACCACCGCAGGGGGCAGGTGAAAAACTGTTTTTT,CASSPPQGAGEKLFF
TRBJ2-5,16,TRBV15,NA,TRBD1,TGTGCCACCAGCACCCCCGGGACAGGGAGGCAAGAGACCCAGTACTTC,CATSTPGTGRQETQYF
TRBJ1-1,13,TRBV5-1,NA,NA,TGCGCCAGCAGCTTTGTGCGGAACACTGAAGCTTTCTTT,CASSFVRNTEAFF